A selection of T cell receptor beta chains follows, all from one sample in a study of immune evolution from preneoplasia to lung adenocarcinoma. Profiled with immunoSEQ multiplex PCR; TCRdb holds only in-frame clones, not every one. The sample lists some 6,100 clones, over 65% occurring once. The sequencing sample was made of FFPE lung adenocarcinoma in situ tissue. The receptors stem from an older donor with lung adenocarcinoma. Each CDR3 is given with its conserved first and last residue. Each record gives: clone size, D gene, V gene, J gene, CDR3 protein, CDR3 DNA. D genes are given only for firm matches. The size entry is marked missing in some rows and otherwise reads once, few, many or a size class.

NA,TRBD2,TRBV7-6,TRBJ2-2,CASSVGRAEGELFF,TGTGCCAGCAGCGTCGGGAGGGCCGAAGGGGAGCTGTTTTTT
once,NA,TRBV10-3,TRBJ1-5,CATRTVSNQPQHF,TGTGCCACCCGGACTGTTAGCAATCAGCCCCAGCATTTT
NA,NA,TRBV7-9,TRBJ2-3,CASSPETTDTQYF,TGTGCCAGCAGCCCAGAGACCACAGATACGCAGTATTTT
NA,TRBD1,TRBV12-5,TRBJ2-5,CASAQGAGGTQYF,TGTGCTAGTGCCCAGGGGGCAGGAGGGACCCAGTACTTC
NA,NA,TRBV30,TRBJ2-3,CAWSMITDTQYF,TGTGCCTGGAGTATGATCACAGATACGCAGTATTTT
NA,NA,TRBV6-1,TRBJ1-1,CASSETKGAFF,TGTGCCAGCAGTGAGACCAAGGGGGCTTTCTTT
NA,NA,TRBV6-6,TRBJ2-7,CASSHQGGAEQYF,TGTGCCAGCAGCCACCAGGGGGGTGCCGAGCAGTACTTC
NA,NA,TRBV7-6,TRBJ2-2,CASSLMDSLNTGELFF,TGTGCCAGCAGCTTAATGGACAGCTTGAACACCGGGGAGCTGTTTTTT
NA,NA,TRBV7-9,TRBJ1-2,CASSPDGNYGYTF,TGTGCCAGCAGCCCCGACGGGAACTATGGCTACACCTTC
few,NA,TRBV4-1,TRBJ1-2,CASSQDQGGYTF,TGCGCCAGCAGCCAAGATCAGGGGGGCTACACCTTC
NA,NA,TRBV9,TRBJ2-7,CASSVAPGTQYEQYF,TGTGCCAGCAGCGTAGCTCCCGGGACACAATACGAGCAGTACTTC
NA,NA,TRBV23-1,TRBJ1-1,CASSQGGRTEAFF,TGCGCCAGCAGTCAAGGGGGGAGGACTGAAGCTTTCTTT
NA,NA,TRBV6-1,TRBJ2-1,CASRRGYNEQFF,TGTGCCAGCAGGCGCGGCTACAATGAGCAGTTCTTC
NA,NA,TRBV5-4,TRBJ2-3,CASSFGGFTDTQYF,TGTGCCAGCAGCTTTGGCGGATTCACAGATACGCAGTATTTT
NA,NA,TRBV5-1,TRBJ2-2,CASSLIGQGAGTGELFF,TGCGCCAGCAGCTTGATTGGTCAAGGGGCGGGCACCGGGGAGCTGTTTTTT
NA,NA,TRBV5-1,TRBJ1-1,CATRRGTEDTEAFF,TGCGCCACCAGAAGGGGGACGGAGGACACTGAAGCTTTCTTT
NA,NA,TRBV6-1,TRBJ1-1,CASRPTGDNTEAFF,TGTGCCAGCAGGCCGACAGGAGATAACACTGAAGCTTTCTTT
large,NA,TRBV6-5,TRBJ2-5,CASTSNRQTQYF,TGTGCCAGCACCTCGAACAGACAGACCCAGTACTTC
NA,NA,TRBV7-3,TRBJ2-2,CASSTGQPNTGELFF,TGTGCCAGCAGCACCGGACAACCGAACACCGGGGAGCTGTTTTTT
NA,TRBD2,TRBV5-1,TRBJ2-7,CASSLVGRDYEQYF,TGCGCCAGCAGCTTGGTCGGGAGGGACTACGAGCAGTACTTC
NA,NA,TRBV6-1,TRBJ1-2,CASSVGGRDYGYTF,TGTGCCAGCAGTGTTGGAGGTCGCGACTATGGCTACACCTTC
NA,NA,TRBV30,TRBJ1-5,CAWRAGTLGQPQHF,TGTGCCTGGAGAGCCGGGACATTAGGCCAGCCCCAGCATTTT
NA,TRBD1,TRBV7-9,TRBJ2-2,CASSTTGGLNTGELFF,TGTGCCAGCAGCACAACAGGGGGCCTAAACACCGGGGAGCTGTTTTTT
NA,NA,TRBV7-9,TRBJ2-7,CASSLVLDPYEQYF,TGTGCCAGCAGCTTAGTACTAGATCCCTACGAGCAGTACTTC
NA,TRBD2,TRBV30,TRBJ2-1,CAWSPTSQGEQFF,TGTGCCTGGAGTCCGACTAGCCAGGGTGAGCAGTTCTTC
few,TRBD1,TRBV5-5,TRBJ2-5,CASSGRTGQQTQYF,TGTGCCAGCAGCGGCCGGACAGGGCAGCAGACCCAGTACTTC
NA,TRBD1,TRBV6-6,TRBJ2-7,CASSLPPGGYEQYF,TGTGCCAGCAGTTTGCCCCCAGGGGGCTACGAGCAGTACTTC
NA,NA,TRBV6-1,TRBJ1-1,CASSEVMNTEAFF,TGTGCCAGCAGTGAGGTCATGAACACTGAAGCTTTCTTT
NA,NA,TRBV7-9,TRBJ1-2,CASSASGGGYGYTF,TGTGCCAGCAGCGCTAGTGGGGGGGGCTATGGCTACACCTTC